The following is a TCR beta chain sequence with its context. This specimen belongs to a study of CD8 T cells in Susac syndrome. About the research overall: When blood was drawn, patients with Susac syndrome were on intravenous immunoglobulin alone, on corticosteroids, or therapy-naive.

Random-hexamer reverse transcription was applied to roughly 0.5 to 1 ug RNA. Each CDR3 protein is one row after TCRdb ran MiXCR on the immunoSEQ multiplex PCR reads. The sample lists 150,000 to 200,000 distinct CDR3 sequences; around 94% were seen once. The V and J ends lost 2 bases and 7 bases, in that order; junction bases with no gene match: 14. CDR3 length: 17 residues. Per germline, CDR1 SGHVS and CDR2 FQNEAQ. Blood CD8+ and CD4+ T cells underwent high-throughput TCR beta sequencing. This chain connects TRBV7-8 to TRBJ1-1; 9 bases are shared with TRBD1. The sequenced sample consisted of CD4+ T cells from PBMCs. This TCR derives from a human donor with Susac syndrome. The CDR3 DNA is TGTGCCAGCAGCTTACGGGGACAGGGTGTGGCCCTAAGTGAAGCTTTCTTT. It is translated as CASSLRGQGVALSEAFF. Filled out from reference TRBV7-8 and TRBJ1-1, the complete variable domain reads GAGVSQSPRYKVAKRGQDVALRCDPISGHVSLFWYQQALGQGPEFLTYFQNEAQLDKSGLPSDRFFAERPEGSVSTLKIQRTQQEDSAVYLCASSLRGQGVALSEAFFGQGTRLTVV.